Each of the 26 T cell receptor beta chains below was sequenced from the same sample in a study of cytomegalovirus exposure and HLA in healthy donors (dated by TCRdb to about 2017). The library was built by means of the immunoSEQ multiplex PCR assay. The multiplex PCR relied on a mix of 60 forward primers for TCR Vbeta segments and 13 reverse primers for TCR Jbeta segments. Not all clones reach the TCRdb copy of this immuneACCESS table, which keeps in-frame sequences only. Checked studies attribute under half of the gap to unresolved V genes and leave the rest unexplained. Present in this sample are approximately 140,000 clones, around 75% of which were seen just once. Around 3.4% of the sample goes to the ten largest clones. Sequenced input: PBMCs. The receptors come from a man in his forties in good health and CMV-seronegative.

This chain connects TRBV7-2 to TRBJ1-2, with D tentatively TRBD1 (5 bases). The CDR3 is made up of 14 amino acids. V was cut by 6 bases and J by 8 bases, with 19 bases left in between. CDR1 is SGHTA, CDR2 FQGNSA, per germline. The CDR3 DNA is TGTGCCAGCAGGGGGTGGAGGGGCCGCGACGGCTACACCTTC. Translation: CASRGWRGRDGYTF.

CDR3 residues: CASSRLAAPGGEQFF. The CDR3 nucleotides are TGCGCCAGCAGCCGGCTAGCGGCCCCCGGGGGTGAGCAGTTCTTC. The V and J genes are TRBV5-1 and TRBJ2-1, with 7 bases that match TRBD2. V lost 4 bases and J lost 9; bases outside the gene matches: 13. Germline loops: CDR1 SGHRS, CDR2 YFSETQ. This CDR3 is 15 amino acids long.

The chain combines TRBV4-2 with TRBJ1-2; 7 bases line up with TRBD1. Unmatched junction bases numbered 9, after V lost 4 bases and J lost 4 bases. Germline values: CDR1 LGHNA, CDR2 YNFKEQ. The CDR3 loop spans 15 amino acids. CDR3 bases: TGTGCCAGCAGCCGATTAGGGGGACAGCCCTATGGCTACACCTTC. Translation: CASSRLGGQPYGYTF.

CDR3 in amino acids: CASSPTGDSDYGYTF. CDR3 in DNA: TGTGCCAGCTCACCAACAGGGGATAGTGACTATGGCTACACCTTC. The chain carries TRBV18 and TRBJ1-2, with 7 bases lining up with TRBD1. Germline V gene data show CDR1 as KGHSH and CDR2 as LQKENI. V lost 2 bases and J lost 3; bases outside the gene matches: 6. The CDR3 runs to 15 residues.

The rearrangement joins TRBV27 to TRBJ2-2; D perhaps matches TRBD1 (6 bases). CDR3 size: 15 residues. Germline lookup yields CDR1 MNHEY and CDR2 SMNVEV (reference sequence). V was clipped by 2 bases and J by 1 base, with 8 bases between them. CDR3 in DNA: TGTGCCAGCAGTTTACTAGGGGGGAACACCGGGGAGCTGTTTTTT. Its translation: CASSLLGGNTGELFF.

V usage is TRBV9 and J usage is TRBJ2-2; D ambiguous. The V end lost 3 bases, the J end lost 3 bases, and 9 bases lay between the germline ends. This CDR3 has 14 residues. Germline V gene data show CDR1 as SGDLS and CDR2 as YYNGEE. CDR3 residues: CASSAAIDTGELFF. The CDR3 bases are TGTGCCAGCAGCGCTGCTATAGACACCGGGGAGCTGTTTTTT.

The chain is built from TRBV29-1 and TRBJ1-2; 9 nucleotides line up with TRBD1. The CDR3 covers 14 residues. Germline assignment: CDR1 SQVTM and CDR2 ANQGSEA. After removal of 4 bases from V and 7 bases from J, the junction contained 10 bases not matched to a gene. CDR3 sequence reads: CSVVNRTGAAGYTF. The CDR3 DNA is TGCAGCGTTGTAAACAGGACAGGGGCGGCTGGCTACACCTTC.

This sequence joins TRBV5-8 and TRBJ2-7; 8 positions match TRBD1. After removal of 5 bases from V and 2 bases from J, the junction contained 6 bases not matched to a gene. The CDR3 totals 14 residues. Per the germline V gene, CDR1 is SGHTS and CDR2 is YDEGEE. CDR3 coding DNA: TGTGCCAGCAGGGACCGACAGGGGCCCTACGAGCAGTACTTC. Its protein product is CASRDRQGPYEQYF.

The CDR3 bases are TGTGCCAGCAGTGACTCGACCGTCATGGGACAGGGAAGGGTCAATTCACCCCTCCACTTT. Its translation is CASSDSTVMGQGRVNSPLHF. This chain links TRBV6-4 with TRBJ1-6; 9 nucleotides agree with TRBD1. J lost 7 bases, V lost 0 bases, and 16 bases had no gene match. The CDR3 spans 20 residues. Per the germline V gene, CDR1 is MRHNA and CDR2 is SNTAGT.

The chain recombines TRBV6-1 with TRBJ1-5, with D perhaps matching TRBD1 (6 bases). Per the germline V gene, CDR1 is MNHNS and CDR2 is SASEGT. The CDR3 has 13 residues. V shed 5 bases and J shed 6 bases, with 11 bases lying between them. CDR3 DNA: TGTGCCAGCAGTACAGGGTTAGGTCAGCCCCAGCATTTT. It yields the protein CASSTGLGQPQHF.

This chain links TRBV6-5 with TRBJ1-1; D is uncertain. Trimming removed 2 bases from V and 5 bases from J, with 18 bases in between. The CDR3 has 16 amino acids. CDR1 is MNHEY and CDR2 is SVGAGI in the germline V gene. The CDR3 DNA is TGTGCCAGCAGTTACGAGGGATGGGTGGTGGGGACTGAAGCTTTCTTT. Translated, it gives CASSYEGWVVGTEAFF.

This chain links TRBV6-6 with TRBJ1-5; D ambiguous. The germline V gene encodes CDR1 MNHNY and CDR2 SVGAGI (reference sequence). V shed 0 bases and J shed 5 bases, with 8 bases lying between them. The CDR3 sequence is 14 residues long. In DNA, the CDR3 is TGTGCCAGCAGTTACTCACACCCACATCAGCCCCAGCATTTT. It is translated as CASSYSHPHQPQHF.

The chain links TRBV9 to TRBJ1-2; a weak D match, TRBD1 (5 bases). There are 14 residues in the CDR3. The ends were cut back, 5 bases at V and 2 bases at J, with 13 bases in the middle. CDR1 and CDR2 (germline): SGDLS, YYNGEE. For the CDR3, the DNA is TGTGCCAGCAGTTCAGGAGCAGGGAACTATGGCTACACCTTC. Its protein is CASSSGAGNYGYTF.

Remarks on this clone: The missing conserved phenylalanine or tryptophan at the end of this CDR3 makes a read error likely. The chain recombines TRBV5-6 with TRBJ1-4, with unresolved D. CDR3 length: 15 residues. Germline V gene lookup returns CDR1 SGHDT and CDR2 YYEEEE. Between the trimmed V and J ends, which lost 4 bases and 7 bases, there was a span of 17 bases. The CDR3 protein is CASSPGWAGGEKLFL. CDR3 DNA sequence: TGTGCCAGCAGCCCCGGGTGGGCAGGAGGTGAAAAACTGTTTCTT.

This clone turned up a few times. CDR3 loop: CASTRYNEQFF. CDR3 nucleotide sequence: TGTGCCAGCACCAGGTACAATGAGCAGTTCTTC. V usage is TRBV2 and J usage is TRBJ2-1, with D unresolved. Trimming left V 7 bases short and J 4 bases short, with 5 bases between. Germline lookup yields CDR1 SNHLY and CDR2 FYNNEI. The CDR3 is 11 amino acids.

This clone was recorded once. The J gene is TRBJ1-3, the V gene TRBV6-6; D is perhaps TRBD1 (5 bases). This CDR3 has 15 amino acids. The germline V and J ends were trimmed by 3 bases and 2 bases, with 11 bases remaining between them. In germline, CDR1 is MNHNY, CDR2 SVGAGI (reference sequence). Here the CDR3 DNA reads TGTGCCAGCAGTTATCTGGGGCACGCTGGAAACACCATATATTTT. Its translation: CASSYLGHAGNTIYF.

This chain links TRBV12-2 with TRBJ2-7; TRBD2, the table's D call, was not compared with the DNA. TRBV12-2 is marked as a pseudogene. The CDR3 runs to 16 residues. Here the CDR3 DNA reads TGTGCAAGTCGCTTAGCGCGATTCCCGCCCACCTACGAGCAGTACTTC. It encodes CASRLARFPPTYEQYF.

Only one count was recorded for this clone. The chain has TRBV5-1 and TRBJ2-5; D gene unclear. Germline V gives CDR1 SGHRS, CDR2 YFSETQ. This CDR3 has 13 residues. Trimming pared 0 bases from V and 4 bases from J, leaving 7 bases between. CDR3 nucleotide sequence: TGCGCCAGCAGCTTGGCCGGTAGAGAGACCCAGTACTTC. Translated, it gives CASSLAGRETQYF. The whole variable domain, remainder taken from reference TRBV5-1 and TRBJ2-5, is KAGVTQTPRYLIKTRGQQVTLSCSPISGHRSVSWYQQTPGQGLQFLFEYFSETQRNKGNFPGRFSGRQFSNSRSEMNVSTLELGDSALYLCASSLAGRETQYFGPGTRLLVL.

Points on this clone: Different DNA sequences within this sample yield the same CDR3. This chain connects TRBV27 to TRBJ2-1; the D gene is possibly TRBD1 (6 bases). Germline CDR1 is MNHEY and CDR2 is SMNVEV (reference sequence). V lost 10 bases and J lost 1, with 20 bases in between. The CDR3 length is 16 residues. The CDR3 bases are TGTGCCACCCTGTTTGTTCGACAGGCGTCCTACAATGAGCAGTTCTTC. Amino acid sequence: CATLFVRQASYNEQFF.

The gene calls are TRBV10-3 and TRBJ2-7, with D possibly being TRBD2 (6 bases). The CDR3 runs to 15 residues. Trimming took 8 bases from V and 3 from J, leaving 20 bases between them. Per the germline V gene, CDR1 is ENHRY and CDR2 is SYGVKD. The CDR3 loop reads CAISPLPEGFYEQYF. CDR3 nucleotides: TGTGCCATCTCCCCACTTCCGGAGGGGTTCTACGAGCAGTACTTC.

This chain links TRBV15 with TRBJ1-4; 9 positions match TRBD1. The V gene's germline CDR1 is LNHNV and CDR2 YYDKDF (reference sequence). The CDR3 contains 15 residues. The junction had 2 bases not matched to a gene; V was cut back by 0 bases and J by 6 bases. The CDR3, as DNA: TGTGCCACCAGCAGAGAAGACAGGGGGGATGAAAAACTGTTTTTT. As protein: CATSREDRGDEKLFF.

This rearrangement joins TRBV5-1 to TRBJ1-2; 10 bases are shared with TRBD1. V shed 4 bases, J shed 4 bases, and the junction held 7 bases outside the gene matches. This CDR3 is built from 15 residues. Germline CDR1 reads SGHRS; CDR2 reads YFSETQ. The CDR3 reads CASSTGTGVSYGYTF. CDR3 sequence (DNA): TGCGCCAGCAGCACCGGGACAGGGGTTAGCTATGGCTACACCTTC.

The chain has TRBV5-4 and TRBJ2-7, with 8 bases matching TRBD1. V lost 4 bases and J lost 2; bases outside the gene matches: 11. Germline V lookup: CDR1 SGHNT, CDR2 YYREEE (reference sequence). The CDR3 runs 16 residues. DNA for the CDR3: TGTGCCAGCAGCGCGGAGGGACAGGCAGTTACCTACGAGCAGTACTTC. It translates to CASSAEGQAVTYEQYF.

This chain uses TRBV19 with TRBJ2-3, with TRBD2 identical over 7 bases. The CDR3 has 16 amino acids. Trimming at V came to 6 bases and at J to 2 bases, leaving 11 bases not matched to a gene. Germline CDR1 and CDR2: LNHDA and SQIVND (reference sequence). The CDR3 sequence is CASSSPPSGDTDTQYF. CDR3 bases: TGTGCCAGTAGCTCTCCCCCCAGCGGGGACACAGATACGCAGTATTTT.

This sequence joins TRBV6-1 and TRBJ2-7, with D uncertain. V was cut by 6 bases and J by 6 bases, with 12 bases left in between. The germline V gene has CDR1 MNHNS and CDR2 SASEGT. The length of the CDR3 is 12 residues. CDR3: CASRPSVAEQYF. CDR3 DNA: TGTGCCAGCAGGCCCTCCGTGGCCGAGCAGTACTTC.

The chain joins TRBV29-1 to TRBJ1-2; the match to TRBD1 covers 12 bases. The CDR3 is 12 amino acids. J gave up 8 bases and V 6 bases, and 4 bases lay outside the gene matches. CDR1 is SQVTM and CDR2 is ANQGSEA in the germline V gene. The CDR3 region is CSVGDRGRGYTF. Written as DNA, the CDR3 is TGCAGCGTGGGGGACAGGGGGCGCGGCTACACCTTC. Using reference TRBV29-1 and TRBJ1-2 for the parts outside the CDR3, the full variable domain is SAVISQKPSRDICQRGTSLTIQCQVDSQVTMMFWYRQQPGQSLTLIATANQGSEATYESGFVIDKFPISRPNLTFSTLTVSNMSPEDSSIYLCSVGDRGRGYTFGSGTRLTVV.